Listed below are T cell receptor beta chains from one sample, sequenced in a study of monozygotic twins with inflammatory bowel disease. TCRdb re-called the 5' RACE reads and shows each CDR3 protein once, DNA omitted. This sample's table has a few hundred thousand distinct CDR3 sequences. Sequenced: blood. These receptors were taken from a human donor with ulcerative colitis or Crohn's disease, or a healthy co-twin of an affected twin (not recorded which). CDR3s include the opening cysteine and the closing phenylalanine or tryptophan. The order of the fields is V gene, CDR3 length, J gene, CDR3 protein.

>TRBV24-1|19|TRBJ2-6
CATSDFGSGQSSGANVLTF
>TRBV7-2|12|TRBJ1-1
CASSRRGKEAFF
>TRBV6-1|14|TRBJ2-7
CASSPTGFTYEQYF
>TRBV20-1|12|TRBJ1-2
CSARGLSYGYTF
>TRBV24-1|15|TRBJ2-3
CATSDWSGGTDTQYF
>TRBV7-2|15|TRBJ1-5
CASSLFGIRNQPQHF
>TRBV30|12|TRBJ2-1
CAWTSGASEQFF
>TRBV11-2|14|TRBJ2-3
CASSSGGQSDTQYF
>TRBV5-4|13|TRBJ1-2
CASSADGDYGYTF
>TRBV5-5|13|TRBJ1-4
CASGRTGGEKLFF
>TRBV12-3/TRBV12-4|15|TRBJ2-5
CASSPTGTAQETQYF
>TRBV28|16|TRBJ2-7
CASSFGGTSGSYEQYF
>TRBV5-5|17|TRBJ2-2
CASSLVHVRPDTGELFF
>TRBV7-2|15|TRBJ2-2
CASSLLAGVIGELFF
>TRBV11-2|13|TRBJ1-1
CASTLGTGTEAFF
>TRBV6-5|11|TRBJ2-1
CASSYLGEQFF
>TRBV28|15|TRBJ2-3
CASSAATGILDTQYF